This TCR beta chain stems from a study of T-cell memory formation after mild COVID-19. The overall study: Clustering of TCRs was largely donor specific.

Study results and caveats: Memory cells collected pre-infection included some clones that later responded, suggesting cross-reactive memory joined. Mostly located in CM and EM were contracting CD4+ clones, with contracting CD8+ clones located in EMRA.

Constant-segment primers were used for 5'RACE, and the resulting TCR alpha and TCR beta cDNA libraries carried sample barcodes and UMIs. TCRdb itself ran the 5' RACE reads through MiXCR, one entry per CDR3 protein. The table lists around 300,000 distinct CDR3 sequences, roughly 13% of them singletons, with about 24% in the top ten. The junction had 4 bases not matched to a gene; V was cut back by 2 bases and J by 1 base. The CDR3 sequence is 16 residues long. Germline V gene data show CDR1 as LNHDA and CDR2 as SQIVND (reference sequence). This clonotype was seen many times. Its specificity is not known.

The source of this sequence is a man aged 18 to 29 who had mild COVID-19 (a few samples of this study predate the infection). Cell type and time point are not known. The chain couples TRBV19 to TRBJ2-5; 10 nucleotides match TRBD2. The material sequenced was PBMCs or a T cell subset sorted from them (not recorded which). CDR3 sequence reads: CASSIRASGGQETQYF. The CDR3 DNA follows: TGTGCCAGTAGTATAAGGGCTAGCGGGGGCCAAGAGACCCAGTACTTC.